Below are 16 T cell receptor beta chains sequenced from a single sample in a study of cytomegalovirus exposure and HLA in healthy donors. The PCR employed 60 Vbeta primers together with 13 Jbeta primers. The protocol was immunoSEQ multiplex PCR, while the TCRdb copy is restricted to in-frame clones and leaves out a portion. The sample has approximately 160,000 clones, about four fifths seen once. Specimen: PBMCs. The origin of the receptors is a man aged 50-60 years in good health and CMV-seropositive.

This clone occurred a few times. The genes are TRBV27 and TRBJ2-5, with D perhaps TRBD2 (5 bases). CDR3 length: 15 residues. The germline gives CDR1 MNHEY, CDR2 SMNVEV (reference sequence). V was clipped by 2 bases and J by 4 bases, with 14 bases between them. The CDR3 nucleotides are TGTGCCAGCAGTTTAATAACGGGATACGGAGAGACCCAGTACTTC. Its protein is CASSLITGYGETQYF.

This chain links TRBV12-5 with TRBJ2-3; 11 bases fit TRBD1. V was pared by 2 bases and J by 3 bases, with 7 bases of the junction left unmatched. Germline loops: CDR1 LGHNT, CDR2 FRNRAP. The CDR3 covers 17 residues. This CDR3 is CASGLIPGDRGTDTQYF. The CDR3 DNA reads TGTGCTAGTGGTTTGATCCCCGGGGACAGGGGGACAGATACGCAGTATTTT.

This chain connects TRBV7-7 to TRBJ1-6, with D maybe TRBD1 (6 bases). The CDR3 runs 11 residues. From germline, CDR1 is SSHAT and CDR2 FNYEAQ (reference sequence). Trimming pared 2 bases from V and 14 bases from J, leaving 7 bases between. The CDR3 spells CASSLPGALHF. CDR3 nucleotide sequence: TGTGCCAGCAGCTTACCAGGGGCCCTCCACTTT. Combining the CDR3 with reference TRBV7-7 and TRBJ1-6 gives the whole variable domain GAGVSQSPRYKVTKRGQDVTLRCDPISSHATLYWYQQALGQGPEFLTYFNYEAQPDKSGLPSDRFSAERPEGSISTLTIQRTEQRDSAMYRCASSLPGALHFGNGTRLTVT.

This clone showed up just a few times. The gene calls are TRBV5-1 and TRBJ2-5; 7 bases line up with TRBD2. The CDR3 has 14 amino acids. CDR1 and CDR2 from the germline V gene are SGHRS and YFSETQ. Unmatched junction bases numbered 4, after V lost 1 base and J lost 4 bases. CDR3 sequence reads: CASSLFGGGETQYF. Written as DNA, the CDR3 is TGCGCCAGCAGCTTGTTTGGGGGGGGAGAGACCCAGTACTTC.

The chain couples TRBV5-4 to TRBJ2-7; TRBD2 matches 13 bases. The germline V gene has CDR1 SGHNT and CDR2 YYREEE (reference sequence). There are 16 residues in the CDR3. J was trimmed by 4 bases and V by 6 bases; bases with no gene match: 10. CDR3 in amino acids: CASNLRTSGRGYEQYF. Written as DNA, the CDR3 is TGTGCCAGCAACTTACGGACTAGCGGGAGAGGATACGAGCAGTACTTC.

In nucleotides, the CDR3 is TGTGCCAGCAGTTTACAGTACTCTGGAAACACCATATATTTT. Protein sequence: CASSLQYSGNTIYF. The V and J genes are TRBV28 and TRBJ1-3, with unresolved D. Deletions cut 2 bases from V and 0 bases from J, with 5 bases between. The CDR3 contains 14 residues. The germline CDR1 and CDR2 sequences are MDHEN and SYDVKM.

The V and J genes are TRBV11-2 and TRBJ2-5; 8 bases are shared with TRBD1. Germline V gene sequence: CDR1 SGHAT, CDR2 FQNNGV. With 9 bases clipped from V and 4 bases from J, the junction kept 7 bases outside the gene matches. The CDR3 sequence is 13 residues long. The CDR3 region has the DNA TGTGCCAGTTGGGACAGGATTCGAGAGACCCAGTACTTC. This encodes CASWDRIRETQYF.

V is TRBV2 and J is TRBJ2-2, with TRBD2 matching over 9 bases. Germline lookup yields CDR1 SNHLY and CDR2 FYNNEI. This CDR3 is 15 amino acids long. V was pared by 7 bases and J by 6 bases, with 9 bases of the junction left unmatched. The CDR3 protein is CASTNSGSAAGELFF. The CDR3 DNA reads as TGTGCCAGCACCAATAGCGGGAGTGCGGCCGGGGAGCTGTTTTTT.

The genes are TRBV5-4 and TRBJ2-7; 10 positions agree with TRBD2. J lost 2 bases, V lost 4 bases, and 6 bases had no gene match. CDR1 is SGHNT, CDR2 YYREEE, per germline (reference sequence). CDR3 length: 15 residues. The CDR3 loop is CASSVGTSVTYEQYF. CDR3 bases: TGTGCCAGCAGCGTCGGGACTAGCGTTACCTACGAGCAGTACTTC. Full variable domain (missing parts from reference TRBV5-4 and TRBJ2-7): ETGVTQSPTHLIKTRGQQVTLRCSSQSGHNTVSWYQQALGQGPQFIFQYYREEENGRGNFPPRFSGLQFPNYSSELNVNALELDDSALYLCASSVGTSVTYEQYFGPGTRLTVT.

The chain uses TRBV5-1 and TRBJ2-2; 7 positions agree with TRBD1. Losses at the gene ends were 4 bases for V and 4 bases for J; bases not matched to a gene: 7. Germline V gene lookup returns CDR1 SGHRS and CDR2 YFSETQ. The CDR3 is 15 residues long. Here the CDR3 DNA reads TGCGCCAGCAGCATCGACAGGGCGGGCACCGGGGAGCTGTTTTTT. Its protein product is CASSIDRAGTGELFF.

The rearrangement links TRBV5-6 to TRBJ2-1; 9 nucleotides align to TRBD2. Germline CDR1 and CDR2: SGHDT and YYEEEE. The CDR3 loop spans 14 amino acids. Trimming took 4 bases from V and 8 from J; bases not matched to a gene: 7. The CDR3 protein is CASSLGLAGYEQFF. For the CDR3, the DNA is TGTGCCAGCAGCCTGGGACTAGCTGGCTATGAGCAGTTCTTC.

The rearrangement links TRBV9 to TRBJ1-1; D possibly corresponds to TRBD1 (5 bases). Deletions cut 0 bases from V and 4 bases from J, with 13 bases between. The germline V gene encodes CDR1 SGDLS and CDR2 YYNGEE. The CDR3 totals 15 residues. The CDR3 DNA reads as TGTGCCAGCAGCGTAGCTGTGGGGCTGAGCACTGAAGCTTTCTTT. Amino acids: CASSVAVGLSTEAFF.

This clone was counted a few times. A junction boundary mismatches the germline segment, possibly from a read error. The rearrangement uses TRBV7-9 and TRBJ1-1, with 8 bases lining up with TRBD1. Germline V gene sequence: CDR1 SEHNR, CDR2 FQNEAQ (reference sequence). The CDR3 spans 14 residues. The CDR3 DNA reads TGTTCCAGCAGCTTAACAGGGGGTAGGACTGAAGCTTTCTTT. Amino acid sequence: CSSSLTGGRTEAFF.

The chain has TRBV10-2 and TRBJ1-2; D might be TRBD1 (6 bases). Germline V lookup: CDR1 WSHSY, CDR2 SAAADI. V was pared by 0 bases and J by 8 bases, with 13 bases between. This CDR3 contains 14 residues. The CDR3 spells CASSESGGTYGYTF. The CDR3 coding sequence is TGCGCCAGCAGTGAGTCCGGGGGGACATACGGCTACACCTTC.

This clone was seen once. The chain uses TRBV7-8 and TRBJ2-3, with 7 bases fitting TRBD2. The CDR3 runs to 15 residues. The germline V gene has CDR1 SGHVS and CDR2 FQNEAQ. The junction had 6 bases not matched to a gene; V was cut back by 4 bases and J by 2 bases. The CDR3 here is CASSSDGGNTDTQYF. As DNA, the CDR3 is TGTGCCAGCAGCTCGGACGGGGGGAACACAGATACGCAGTATTTT.

This chain joins TRBV18 and TRBJ2-7, with TRBD2 identical over 8 bases. Trimming at V came to 6 bases and at J to 1 base, leaving 5 bases not matched to a gene. The CDR3 spans 14 residues. CDR1 and CDR2 from the germline V gene are KGHSH and LQKENI. CDR3 protein: CASSFGGGSYEQYF. Here the CDR3 DNA reads TGTGCCAGCTCCTTCGGGGGGGGGTCCTACGAGCAGTACTTC.